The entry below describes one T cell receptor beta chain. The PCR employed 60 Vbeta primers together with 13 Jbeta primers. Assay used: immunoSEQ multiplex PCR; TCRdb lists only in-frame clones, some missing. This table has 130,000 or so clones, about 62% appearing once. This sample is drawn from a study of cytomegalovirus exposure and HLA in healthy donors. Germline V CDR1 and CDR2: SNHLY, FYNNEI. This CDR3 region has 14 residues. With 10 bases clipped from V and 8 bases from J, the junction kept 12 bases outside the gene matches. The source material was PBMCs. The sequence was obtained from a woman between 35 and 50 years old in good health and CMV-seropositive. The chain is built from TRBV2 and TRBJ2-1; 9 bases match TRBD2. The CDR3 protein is CATQSAGGRYEQFF. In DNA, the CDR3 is TGTGCCACCCAGTCAGCGGGAGGCCGGTATGAGCAGTTCTTC.